This T cell receptor (beta chain) was recorded in a study of blood T cell repertoires in COVID-19. The sample holds one count of this clone. Profiled with immunoSEQ multiplex PCR; TCRdb holds only in-frame clones, not every one. The table has roughly 270,000 clones, 65% to 90% seen once; the top ten hold approximately 5.1%. Material for sequencing was peripheral blood. The receptor was derived from a man between 50 and 59 years old with active or convalescent COVID-19.

This CDR3 is CASSLVPSGVYNEQFF. The CDR3 DNA is TGCGCCAGCAGCTTGGTTCCTAGCGGGGTTTACAATGAGCAGTTCTTC. The gene calls are TRBV5-1 and TRBJ2-1, with 9 bases identical to TRBD2. The J segment lost 4 bases and the V segment lost 0 bases, leaving 5 bases of the junction unmatched. The CDR3 sequence is 16 residues long. CDR1 and CDR2 from the germline V gene are SGHRS and YFSETQ.